These 27 T cell receptor beta chains were all obtained from the same sample, sequenced in a study of T cell responses to AZD1222 COVID-19 vaccine. The protocol was immunoSEQ multiplex PCR, while the TCRdb copy is restricted to in-frame clones and leaves out a portion. The table lists 90,000 to 120,000 clones, about 90% of them singletons. This material consisted of peripheral blood, taken 28 days after the second AZD1222 dose. These receptors all come from an adult who received the AZD1222 COVID-19 vaccine.

The chain employs TRBV9 and TRBJ2-1, with 7 bases matching TRBD2. V lost 3 bases to trimming and J lost 8 bases; unmatched junction nucleotides: 11. This CDR3 has 15 residues. Per germline, CDR1 SGDLS and CDR2 YYNGEE. DNA of the CDR3: TGTGCCAGCAGCGCTAGCGGCCACTGGGACGATGAGCAGTTCTTC. This translates into CASSASGHWDDEQFF. The variable domain in full, with the rest retrieved from reference TRBV9 and TRBJ2-1, is DSGVTQTPKHLITATGQRVTLRCSPRSGDLSVYWYQQSLDQGLQFLIQYYNGEERAKGNILERFSAQQFPDLHSELNLSSLELGDSALYFCASSASGHWDDEQFFGPGTRLTVL.

The V and J genes are TRBV3-1 (or the pseudogene TRBV3-2) and TRBJ1-5; unclear D gene. The germline V gene has CDR1 LGHDT and CDR2 YNNKEL (reference sequence). V lost 4 bases and J lost 5, with 9 bases in between. The CDR3 has 13 residues. Here the CDR3 reads CASSLSIHQPQHF. The CDR3 DNA reads TGTGCCAGCAGCCTCTCGATCCATCAGCCCCAGCATTTT.

DNA of the CDR3: TGTGCCAGCACCCACTCAAGCCGGTTGAACACTGAAGCTTTCTTT. This codes for CASTHSSRLNTEAFF. This chain links TRBV27 with TRBJ1-1; unclear D gene. This CDR3 is 15 amino acids long. With 7 bases removed from V and 0 bases from J, the gap between germline ends came to 15 bases. From germline, CDR1 is MNHEY and CDR2 SMNVEV (reference sequence).

The chain links TRBV12-5 to TRBJ2-7; 8 nucleotides agree with TRBD2. The germline CDR1 and CDR2 sequences are LGHNT and FRNRAP. The CDR3 extends over 16 amino acids. Trimming removed 5 bases from V and 3 bases from J; junction bases left unmatched: 12. The CDR3 spells CASGQMVAGTYYEQYF. CDR3 nucleotides: TGTGCTAGTGGTCAGATGGTAGCGGGAACCTACTACGAGCAGTACTTC. The variable domain in full, with the rest retrieved from reference TRBV12-5 and TRBJ2-7, is DARVTQTPRHKVTEMGQEVTMRCQPILGHNTVFWYRQTMMQGLELLAYFRNRAPLDDSGMPKDRFSAEMPDATLATLKIQPSEPRDSAVYFCASGQMVAGTYYEQYFGPGTRLTVT.

This clone was seen only a few times. The chain joins TRBV18 to TRBJ1-6, with unresolved D. The CDR3 length is 17 residues. The V gene lost 6 bases and the J gene lost 0 bases, with 15 bases spanning the gap. In germline, CDR1 is KGHSH, CDR2 LQKENI. The CDR3 region has the DNA TGTGCCAGCTCCCCAGAGGCATTGCGCTCCTATAATTCACCCCTCCACTTT. Translation: CASSPEALRSYNSPLHF.

The chain carries TRBV3-1 (or the pseudogene TRBV3-2) and TRBJ2-7; D possibly uses TRBD1 or TRBD2 (5 bases each). Trimming took off 3 bases at V and 7 bases at J, with 16 bases between the two ends. CDR1 LGHDT and CDR2 YNNKEL come from the germline V gene (reference sequence). The CDR3 is 14 amino acids. The CDR3 DNA reads TGTGCCAGCAGCCAGAGGGGACCGCTTGGGGAGCAGTACTTC. As protein: CASSQRGPLGEQYF.

This rearrangement joins TRBV11-2 to TRBJ2-1, with 7 bases aligning to TRBD2. The V gene end was trimmed by 1 base and the J gene end by 7 bases; junction bases not matched to a gene: 16. The CDR3 is 18 residues long. Germline values: CDR1 SGHAT, CDR2 FQNNGV. CDR3 DNA sequence: TGTGCCAGCAGCTTAGCTACTAGCGCCCTAACTCTCGGGAATGAGCAGTTCTTC. It specifies CASSLATSALTLGNEQFF.

This sequence joins TRBV27 and TRBJ1-2, with TRBD1 as a possible D gene (5 bases). V lost 6 bases, J lost 6 bases, and 26 bases lay in between. The CDR3 is 17 amino acids. Germline V gene lookup returns CDR1 MNHEY and CDR2 SMNVEV (reference sequence). The CDR3 DNA follows: TGTGCCAGCAGCCCGGCGGGGCAGTTATTAAGGGGCGATGGCTACACCTTC. Amino acids: CASSPAGQLLRGDGYTF.

A few counts support this clone. J is TRBJ2-7 and V is TRBV6-5; D remains ambiguous. This CDR3 region has 14 residues. V was pared by 7 bases and J by 2 bases, with 15 bases between. Germline-derived CDR1 and CDR2 are MNHEY and SVGAGI. The CDR3 coding sequence is TGTGCCAGCAAGGAGAATTCGGGTCCCTACGAGCAGTACTTC. This gives the protein CASKENSGPYEQYF.

V and J are TRBV6-5 and TRBJ2-1, with D unresolved. The CDR3 has 13 residues. CDR1 is MNHEY and CDR2 is SVGAGI in the germline V gene. The ends were cut back, 2 bases at V and 4 bases at J, with 6 bases in the middle. CDR3 in DNA: TGTGCCAGCAGTTACGGATTATACAATGAGCAGTTCTTC. This translates into CASSYGLYNEQFF.

This chain links TRBV11-3 with TRBJ1-1, with D perhaps TRBD1 (5 bases). V shed 5 bases and J shed 3 bases, with 13 bases lying between them. This CDR3 contains 14 residues. Germline V CDR1 and CDR2: SGHNT, YENEEA. The CDR3 DNA reads as TGTGCCAGCAGCCCCTCAGACAGTCACACTGAAGCTTTCTTT. Encoded protein: CASSPSDSHTEAFF. Looking up the rest from reference TRBV11-3 and TRBJ1-1 gives the full variable domain: EAGVVQSPRYKIIEKKQPVAFWCNPISGHNTLYWYLQNLGQGPELLIRYENEEAVDDSQLPKDRFSAERLKGVDSTLKIQPAELGDSAVYLCASSPSDSHTEAFFGQGTRLTVV.

This clone is a singleton in its sample. J is TRBJ2-1 and V is TRBV7-3, with D perhaps given as TRBD1 or TRBD2 (6 bases each). Germline V CDR1 and CDR2: SGHTA, FQGTGA. V was shortened by 4 bases and J by 10 bases, with 26 bases between the two germline ends. The CDR3 is made up of 17 amino acids. The CDR3 spells CASSSGHGGTLDEEQFF. The CDR3 DNA follows: TGTGCCAGCAGCTCTGGCCACGGCGGGACACTCGACGAGGAGCAGTTCTTC. The whole variable domain, remainder taken from reference TRBV7-3 and TRBJ2-1, is GAGVSQTPSNKVTEKGKYVELRCDPISGHTALYWYRQSLGQGPEFLIYFQGTGAADDSGLPNDRFFAVRPEGSVSTLKIQRTERGDSAVYLCASSSGHGGTLDEEQFFGPGTRLTVL.

The gene calls are TRBV5-6 and TRBJ1-6; D uncertain. Trimming removed 0 bases from V and 10 bases from J, with 11 bases in between. The CDR3 sequence is 14 residues long. CDR1 is SGHDT and CDR2 is YYEEEE in the germline V gene. CDR3 in DNA: TGTGCCAGCAGCTTGGAGGCAGCTGGATCACCCCTCCACTTT. This gives the protein CASSLEAAGSPLHF.

The chain couples TRBV3-1 (or the pseudogene TRBV3-2) to TRBJ2-7; D is perhaps TRBD2 (7 bases). The length of the CDR3 is 15 residues. Germline CDR1 LGHDT, CDR2 YNNKEL (reference sequence). Trimming removed 2 bases from V and 0 bases from J, with 11 bases in between. In nucleotides, the CDR3 is TGTGCCAGCAGCCAAAGGGGGGGTAGCTCCTACGAGCAGTACTTC. The encoded protein is CASSQRGGSSYEQYF.

The chain combines TRBV5-6 with TRBJ2-7; a possible D gene is TRBD2 (6 bases). V lost 1 base and J 0 bases, leaving 8 bases between the germline ends. The CDR3 spans 14 residues. Germline assignment: CDR1 SGHDT and CDR2 YYEEEE. The CDR3 nucleotides are TGTGCCAGCAGCTTGACGGGACTCTCCTACGAGCAGTACTTC. Translating it yields CASSLTGLSYEQYF.

V and J are TRBV2 and TRBJ2-1, with 13 bases fitting TRBD2. Germline V CDR1 and CDR2: SNHLY, FYNNEI. Losses at the gene ends were 5 bases for V and 7 bases for J; bases not matched to a gene: 5. The CDR3 loop spans 15 amino acids. Here the CDR3 DNA reads TGTGCCAGCAGTCGGGGACTAGCGGGATATAATGAGCAGTTCTTC. Encoded protein: CASSRGLAGYNEQFF.

The chain joins TRBV4-2 to TRBJ2-3; 9 bases are a match to TRBD2. CDR3 size: 16 residues. With V trimmed by 3 bases and J by 4 bases, 8 bases remained unmatched. Per germline, CDR1 LGHNA and CDR2 YNFKEQ. This CDR3 reads CASSHPREGRADTQYF. CDR3 sequence (DNA): TGTGCCAGCAGCCATCCGCGGGAGGGGAGGGCAGATACGCAGTATTTT.

The genes are TRBV5-4 and TRBJ2-2, with TRBD2 matching 10 bases. The V segment lost 6 bases and the J segment 4 bases; nucleotides outside the gene matches: 9. The CDR3 covers 16 residues. Germline CDR1 reads SGHNT; CDR2 reads YYREEE (reference sequence). CDR3 in DNA: TGTGCCAGCAAGACTTCACTAGCGGGGTTCACCGGGGAGCTGTTTTTT. This encodes CASKTSLAGFTGELFF.

The rearrangement uses TRBV2 and TRBJ1-1; a weak D match, TRBD1 (6 bases). This CDR3 region has 13 residues. Germline V gene lookup returns CDR1 SNHLY and CDR2 FYNNEI. Deletions cut 7 bases from V and 10 bases from J, with 19 bases between. Here the CDR3 reads CASIAATGARAFF. CDR3 nucleotides: TGTGCCAGCATCGCGGCGACGGGGGCTCGAGCTTTCTTT.

V is TRBV6-5 and J is TRBJ1-2, with D tentatively TRBD1 (5 bases). Germline CDR1 MNHEY, CDR2 SVGAGI. The length of the CDR3 is 14 residues. V was trimmed by 0 bases and J by 7 bases, leaving 12 bases between them. The CDR3 sequence: CASSYSQGSFGYTF. CDR3 nucleotides: TGTGCCAGCAGTTACTCCCAGGGTAGCTTTGGCTACACCTTC.

The chain is built from TRBV19 and TRBJ2-1; TRBD1 might be the D (8 bases). CDR1 and CDR2 (germline): LNHDA, SQIVND (reference sequence). This CDR3 has 16 amino acids. V lost 3 bases to trimming and J lost 4 bases, with 16 bases between them. The CDR3 DNA follows: TGTGCCAGTAGTATGACAGGGGAGGGACTGTACAATGAGCAGTTCTTC. This translates into CASSMTGEGLYNEQFF. Supplemented by reference TRBV19 and TRBJ2-1, the full variable domain reads DGGITQSPKYLFRKEGQNVTLSCEQNLNHDAMYWYRQDPGQGLRLIYYSQIVNDFQKGDIAEGYSVSREKKESFPLTVTSAQKNPTAFYLCASSMTGEGLYNEQFFGPGTRLTVL.

This chain links TRBV7-6 with TRBJ2-1; 7 nucleotides align to TRBD2. Looked up from germline, CDR1 is SGHVS and CDR2 is FNYEAQ. V lost 3 bases to trimming and J lost 6 bases; unmatched junction nucleotides: 8. The CDR3 sequence is 15 residues long. CDR3 nucleotides: TGTGCCAGCAGCTTGGCGTCGGGAGGCTTCAATGAGCAGTTCTTC. Amino acids: CASSLASGGFNEQFF.

A note on this clone: A read error may account for a junction end that differs from germline. V and J are TRBV10-3 and TRBJ1-1; D not resolved. The germline V gene encodes CDR1 ENHRY and CDR2 SYGVKD. The CDR3 extends over 14 amino acids. The CDR3 is CAIREYGSSTEAFF. The CDR3 DNA is TGTGCCATCAGGGAGTACGGTTCGAGCACTGAAGCTTTCTTT.

The chain links TRBV5-1 to TRBJ1-1, with D unresolved. The CDR3 loop spans 14 amino acids. The ends were cut back, 0 bases at V and 8 bases at J, with 14 bases in the middle. Germline assignment: CDR1 SGHRS and CDR2 YFSETQ. CDR3 sequence: CASSLVVSHNEAFF. The CDR3 DNA reads TGCGCCAGCAGCTTGGTGGTGAGCCACAACGAAGCTTTCTTT. Looking up the rest from reference TRBV5-1 and TRBJ1-1 gives the full variable domain: KAGVTQTPRYLIKTRGQQVTLSCSPISGHRSVSWYQQTPGQGLQFLFEYFSETQRNKGNFPGRFSGRQFSNSRSEMNVSTLELGDSALYLCASSLVVSHNEAFFGQGTRLTVV.

V is TRBV7-9 and J is TRBJ1-6; D is unclear. This CDR3 contains 14 residues. The germline V gene has CDR1 SEHNR and CDR2 FQNEAQ (reference sequence). Trimming removed 5 bases at V and 7 bases at J, with 12 bases between. The CDR3 region has the DNA TGTGCCAGCAGCCCCGGACGGATAAATTCACCCCTCCACTTT. It encodes CASSPGRINSPLHF.

The chain carries TRBV19 and TRBJ1-5; weak D call: TRBD1 (5 bases). This CDR3 contains 14 residues. Germline assignment: CDR1 LNHDA and CDR2 SQIVND (reference sequence). Trimming took off 11 bases at V and 5 bases at J, with 19 bases between the two ends. The CDR3 nucleotides are TGTGCCCCCAAGGGCAGGGTATACGATCAGCCCCAGCATTTT. Translation: CAPKGRVYDQPQHF.

This clone was recorded a few times. The J gene is TRBJ2-6, the V gene TRBV3-1 (or the pseudogene TRBV3-2), with D unresolved. Germline CDR1 reads LGHDT; CDR2 reads YNNKEL (reference sequence). CDR3 length: 14 residues. The V and J ends lost 0 bases and 5 bases respectively, with 5 bases between them. The CDR3 here is CASSQEGRANVLTF. Written as DNA, the CDR3 is TGTGCCAGCAGCCAAGAGGGGAGGGCCAACGTCCTGACTTTC.